Sequencing of this T cell receptor (beta chain) was carried out in a study of T-cell reconstitution after alpha-beta-depleted transplantation in children. The sample holds a few counts of this clonotype. V shed 5 bases and J 5 bases; nucleotides not matched to a gene: 12. CDR3 length: 14 residues. Germline loops: CDR1 DFQATT, CDR2 SNEGSKA (reference sequence). Unique molecular identifiers were built into the TCRbeta library. One entry per CDR3 protein, called by TCRdb with MiXCR from the PCR reads. Here the sample spans 610,000 or so distinct CDR3 sequences, roughly 27% being singletons. The sequence was obtained from a boy in the first two years of life with Wiskott-Aldrich syndrome, due to receive a stem cell transplant. V is TRBV20-1 and J is TRBJ2-7; 7 nucleotides line up with TRBD1. The material sequenced was PBMCs, taken before TCRalphabeta/CD19-depleted stem cell transplant. Here the CDR3 reads CSAEKRQGINEQYF. CDR3 in DNA: TGCAGTGCTGAGAAGAGACAGGGAATAAACGAGCAGTACTTC.